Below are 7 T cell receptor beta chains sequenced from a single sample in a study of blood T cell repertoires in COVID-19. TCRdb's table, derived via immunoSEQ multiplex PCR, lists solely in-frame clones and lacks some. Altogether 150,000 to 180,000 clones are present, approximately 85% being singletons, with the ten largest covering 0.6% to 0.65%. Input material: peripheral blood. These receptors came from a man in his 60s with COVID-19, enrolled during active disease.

CDR3 DNA sequence: TGTGCCACCAGCCAAGGGGGCGGTAATTCACCCCTCCACTTT. Residues: CATSQGGGNSPLHF. The rearrangement joins TRBV15 to TRBJ1-6; 7 bases fit TRBD1. The CDR3 has 14 amino acids. Unmatched junction bases numbered 4, after V lost 5 bases and J lost 6 bases. Germline assignment: CDR1 LNHNV and CDR2 YYDKDF (reference sequence).

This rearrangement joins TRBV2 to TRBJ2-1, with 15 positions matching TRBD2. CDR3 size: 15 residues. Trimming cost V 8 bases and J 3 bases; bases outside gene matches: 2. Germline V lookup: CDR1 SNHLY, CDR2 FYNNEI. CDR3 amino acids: CASVGLAGGYNEQFF. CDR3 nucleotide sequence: TGTGCCAGCGTGGGACTAGCGGGGGGCTACAATGAGCAGTTCTTC.

This CDR3 reads CASSVDNSNQPQHF. The CDR3, as DNA: TGTGCCAGCAGTGTGGACAATAGCAATCAGCCCCAGCATTTT. The chain uses TRBV28 and TRBJ1-5, with D possibly matching TRBD1 (5 bases). This CDR3 comprises 14 residues. Germline V lookup: CDR1 MDHEN, CDR2 SYDVKM. Trimming shortened V by 5 bases and J by 0 bases, and 8 bases separated the two germline ends.

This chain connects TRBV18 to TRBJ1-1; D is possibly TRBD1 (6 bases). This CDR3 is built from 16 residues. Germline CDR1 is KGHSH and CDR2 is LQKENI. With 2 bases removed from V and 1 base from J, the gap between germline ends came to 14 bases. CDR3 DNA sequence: TGTGCCAGCTCACCAATACCGGGACATCCGAACACTGAAGCTTTCTTT. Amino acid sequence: CASSPIPGHPNTEAFF.

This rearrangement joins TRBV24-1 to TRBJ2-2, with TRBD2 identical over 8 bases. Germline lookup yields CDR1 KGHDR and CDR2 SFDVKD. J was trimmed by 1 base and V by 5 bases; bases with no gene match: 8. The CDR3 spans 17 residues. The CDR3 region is CATSALAGIQNTGELFF. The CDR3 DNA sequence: TGTGCCACCAGTGCGTTAGCGGGGATACAGAACACCGGGGAGCTGTTTTTT.

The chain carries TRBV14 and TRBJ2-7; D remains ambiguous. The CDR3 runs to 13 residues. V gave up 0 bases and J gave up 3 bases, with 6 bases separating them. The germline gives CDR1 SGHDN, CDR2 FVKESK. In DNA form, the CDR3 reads TGTGCCAGCAGCCAAGATTGGCTCTACGAGCAGTACTTC. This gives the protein CASSQDWLYEQYF.

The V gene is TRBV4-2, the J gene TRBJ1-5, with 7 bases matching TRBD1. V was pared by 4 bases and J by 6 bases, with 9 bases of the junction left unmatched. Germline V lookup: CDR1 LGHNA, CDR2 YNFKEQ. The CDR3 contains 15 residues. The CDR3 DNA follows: TGTGCCAGCAGCCTTTTAACAGGGGATAGTCAGCCCCAGCATTTT. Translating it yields CASSLLTGDSQPQHF.